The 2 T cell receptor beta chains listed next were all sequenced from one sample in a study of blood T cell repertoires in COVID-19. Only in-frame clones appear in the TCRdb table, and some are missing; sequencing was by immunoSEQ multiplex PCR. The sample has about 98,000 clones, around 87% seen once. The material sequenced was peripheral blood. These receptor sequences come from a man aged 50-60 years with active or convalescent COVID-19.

The DNA of the CDR3 is TGTGCCAGCAGCCCCCCGTTTGGACTAGCGGTCCAAGAGACCCAGTACTTC. Translating gives CASSPPFGLAVQETQYF. The chain carries TRBV7-2 and TRBJ2-5, with 10 nucleotides matching TRBD2. The CDR3 runs 17 residues. The germline CDR1 and CDR2 sequences are SGHTA and FQGNSA. The trim removed 5 bases at V and 1 base at J, leaving 10 bases unmatched.

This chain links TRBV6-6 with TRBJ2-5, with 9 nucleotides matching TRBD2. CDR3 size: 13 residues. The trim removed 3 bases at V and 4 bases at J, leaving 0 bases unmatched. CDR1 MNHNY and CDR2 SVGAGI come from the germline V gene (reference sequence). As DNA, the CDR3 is TGTGCCAGCAGTTATAGCGGGGGAGAGACCCAGTACTTC. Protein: CASSYSGGETQYF.